This T cell receptor (beta chain) derives from a study of blood T cell repertoires in COVID-19. At the level of the study: The origin of the acute and convalescent COVID-19 samples was the United States, Italy and Spain.

Clones were read by immunoSEQ multiplex PCR, and TCRdb kept only the in-frame ones, dropping some. The sample holds around 240,000 clones, roughly 82% seen once. The germline V gene encodes CDR1 MNHEY and CDR2 SVGEGT. CDR3 length: 12 residues. V dropped 5 bases and J dropped 9; count of bases not matched to a gene: 4. V and J are TRBV6-2 or TRBV6-3 and TRBJ2-1; TRBD1 aligns across 7 bases. The sequence was obtained from a woman between 40 and 55 years old who had recovered from COVID-19. Sequenced material: peripheral blood. As DNA, the CDR3 is TGTGCCAGCAGTACCAGACAGGGTGAGCAGTTCTTC. It codes for CASSTRQGEQFF.